This T cell receptor (beta chain) was obtained from a study of identifying expanded T cells in peripheral blood. CDR3 length: 15 amino acids. Germline V gene lookup returns CDR1 MGHRA and CDR2 YSYEKL. Trimming cost V 0 bases and J 9 bases, with 17 bases left between them. Healthy donors had no documented immune events, such as infections, while sampled. Only in-frame clones appear in the TCRdb table, and some are missing; sequencing was by immunoSEQ multiplex PCR. Of some 90,000 clones in the sample, 85% to 90% were seen once. The sequenced material came from blood. The receptor comes from a person aged 18-70 years in good health. This chain joins TRBV4-1 and TRBJ2-5; tentative D call: TRBD2 (6 bases). CDR3 sequence reads: CASSQEASAHGPQYF. Here the CDR3 DNA reads TGCGCCAGCAGCCAAGAGGCTAGCGCCCATGGGCCCCAGTACTTC.